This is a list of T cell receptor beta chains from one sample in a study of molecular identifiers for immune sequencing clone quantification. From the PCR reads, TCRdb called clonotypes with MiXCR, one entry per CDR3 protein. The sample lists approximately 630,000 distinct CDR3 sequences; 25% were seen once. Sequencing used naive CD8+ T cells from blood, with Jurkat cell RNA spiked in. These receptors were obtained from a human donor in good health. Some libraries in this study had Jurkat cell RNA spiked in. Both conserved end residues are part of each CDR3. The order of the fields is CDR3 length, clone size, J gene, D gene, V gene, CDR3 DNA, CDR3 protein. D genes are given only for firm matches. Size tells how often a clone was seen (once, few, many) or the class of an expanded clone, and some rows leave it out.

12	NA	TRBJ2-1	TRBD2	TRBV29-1	TGCAGCGTAGCACTAGCGAGCAATGAGCAGTTCTTC	CSVALASNEQFF
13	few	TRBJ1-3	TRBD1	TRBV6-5	TGTGCCAGTAATACAGGGGCTGGAAACACCATATATTTT	CASNTGAGNTIYF
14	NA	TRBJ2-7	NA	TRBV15	TGTGCCACCAGCAGAGATAGGGGGTTCTACGAGCAGCACTTC	CATSRDRGFYEQHF
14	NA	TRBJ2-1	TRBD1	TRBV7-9	TGTGCCAGCAGCCGGACAGGTACCCACAATGAGCAGTTCTTC	CASSRTGTHNEQFF
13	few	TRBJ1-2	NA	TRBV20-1	TGCAGTGCTAGAGATGCAGGGGTCAACGGCTACACCTTC	CSARDAGVNGYTF
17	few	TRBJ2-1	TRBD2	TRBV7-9	TGTGCCAGCAGCTTCTCCGAGGCGGGGGATTTATACAATGAGCAGTTCTTC	CASSFSEAGDLYNEQFF
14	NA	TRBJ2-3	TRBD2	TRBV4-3	TGCGCCCGCCGCCGGGGGAGGGGCACAGATACGCAGTATTTT	CARRRGRGTDTQYF
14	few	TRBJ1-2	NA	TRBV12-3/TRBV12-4	TGTGCCAGCAGTCCCGGGGGGGTAGGGTATGGCTACACCTTC	CASSPGGVGYGYTF
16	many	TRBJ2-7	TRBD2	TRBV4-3	TGCGCCAGCAGCCAGTCCCTAGCGGGGTCCTCTTACGAGCAGTACTTC	CASSQSLAGSSYEQYF
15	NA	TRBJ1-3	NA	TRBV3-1	TGTGCCAGCAGCCAAGATTTCGCAGCTGGAAACACCATATATTTT	CASSQDFAAGNTIYF
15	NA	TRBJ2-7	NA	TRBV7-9	TGTGCCAGCAGCTTCCCCGCCGACAGAGCCTACGAGCAGTACTTC	CASSFPADRAYEQYF
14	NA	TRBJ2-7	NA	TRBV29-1	TGCAGCGCCGTTGGGGGGGGACAAGCCTACGAGCAGTACTTC	CSAVGGGQAYEQYF
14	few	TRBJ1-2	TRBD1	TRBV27	TGTGCCAGCAGGACAGGGGGCGCCCACTATGGCTACACCTTC	CASRTGGAHYGYTF
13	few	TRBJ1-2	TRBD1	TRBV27	TGTGCCAGCAGCTCACAGGGGGTCGATGGCTACACCTTC	CASSSQGVDGYTF
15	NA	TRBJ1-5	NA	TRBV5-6	TGTGCCAGCAGCGGCACAGGGAATCACAATCAGCCCCAGCATTTT	CASSGTGNHNQPQHF
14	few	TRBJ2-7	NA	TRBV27	TGTGCCAGCAGTCAAACGGACTCCACCTACGAGCAGTACTTC	CASSQTDSTYEQYF
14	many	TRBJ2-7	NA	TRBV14	TGTGCCAGCAGCCATCAAGGTTACGGCTTCGAGCAGTACTTC	CASSHQGYGFEQYF
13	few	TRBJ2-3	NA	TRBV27	TGTGCCAGCAGTGTGCAGGGCTCAGATACGCAGTATTTT	CASSVQGSDTQYF
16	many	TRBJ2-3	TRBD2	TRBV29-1	TGCAGCGTTGAAGAGTGGCTAGCGGGAGTTCCGGATACGCAGTATTTT	CSVEEWLAGVPDTQYF
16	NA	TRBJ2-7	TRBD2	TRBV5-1	TGCGCCAGCAGCCCGCGAACTAGCGGGAGCTACTACGAGCAGTGCTTC	CASSPRTSGSYYEQCF
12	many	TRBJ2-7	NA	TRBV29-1	TGCAGCGCCCAGTTCGCCAGCTACGAGCAGTACTTC	CSAQFASYEQYF
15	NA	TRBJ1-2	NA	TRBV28	TGTGCCAGCAGTTGGGGGTTGAGTGGAGGGTATGGCTACACCTTC	CASSWGLSGGYGYTF
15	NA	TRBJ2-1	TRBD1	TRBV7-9	TGTGCCAGCAGCCCCGGGACAGGGGGCCACAATGAGCAGTTCTTC	CASSPGTGGHNEQFF
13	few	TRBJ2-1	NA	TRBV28	TGTGCCAGCAAAGACAGGAATTACAATGAGCAGTTCTTC	CASKDRNYNEQFF
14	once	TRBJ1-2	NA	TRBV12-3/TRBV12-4	TGTGCCAGCAGTCCCGCTACGGTAGACTATGGCTACACCTTC	CASSPATVDYGYTF
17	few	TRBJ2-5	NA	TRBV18	TGTGCCAGCTCACCACCGGGGCAGTCTTGGTACCAAGAGACCCAGTACTTC	CASSPPGQSWYQETQYF
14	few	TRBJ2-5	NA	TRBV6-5	TGTGCCAGCCAACTTGGGGGGCCGGGGGAGACCCAGTACTTC	CASQLGGPGETQYF
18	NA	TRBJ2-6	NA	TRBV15	TGTGCCACCAGCAGAGCCCAAACCCAAGCAGCTGGGGCCAACGTCCTGACTTTC	CATSRAQTQAAGANVLTF
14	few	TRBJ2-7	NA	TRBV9	TGTGCCAGCAGCGTAGTTCTGGACCCTACGAGCAAGTACTTC	CASSVVLDPTSKYF
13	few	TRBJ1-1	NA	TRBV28	TGTGCCAGCAGTTTACGGGGGGCGGTGGAAGCTTTCTTT	CASSLRGAVEAFF
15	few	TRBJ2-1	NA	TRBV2	TGTGCCAGCAGTGATAGGGCAGGGGAAAACAATGAGCAGTTCTTC	CASSDRAGENNEQFF
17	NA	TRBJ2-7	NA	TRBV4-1	TGCGCCAGCAGCCAACCGCACGAGGGGGTTCAAGGGGACGAGCAGTACTTC	CASSQPHEGVQGDEQYF
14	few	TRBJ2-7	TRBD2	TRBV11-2	TGTGCCAGCAGCCCCTGGACTAGCTGGTACGAGCAGTACTTC	CASSPWTSWYEQYF
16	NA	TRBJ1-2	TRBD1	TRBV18	TGTGCCAGCTCACCATCTCCGGGACAGGGAGTGGAAGGCTACACCTTC	CASSPSPGQGVEGYTF
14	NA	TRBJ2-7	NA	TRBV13	TGTGCCAGCAGCATGGGACTCAGCTCCTACGAGCAGTACTTC	CASSMGLSSYEQYF
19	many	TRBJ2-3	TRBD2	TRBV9	TGTGCCAGCAGCGTAGGCCCACAATCAGGGAGGGATGTCACAGATACGCAGTATTTT	CASSVGPQSGRDVTDTQYF
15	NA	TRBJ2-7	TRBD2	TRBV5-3	TGTGCCAGCAGCTTGGTTTTAGCGGGTCGGGGGGAGCAGTACTTC	CASSLVLAGRGEQYF